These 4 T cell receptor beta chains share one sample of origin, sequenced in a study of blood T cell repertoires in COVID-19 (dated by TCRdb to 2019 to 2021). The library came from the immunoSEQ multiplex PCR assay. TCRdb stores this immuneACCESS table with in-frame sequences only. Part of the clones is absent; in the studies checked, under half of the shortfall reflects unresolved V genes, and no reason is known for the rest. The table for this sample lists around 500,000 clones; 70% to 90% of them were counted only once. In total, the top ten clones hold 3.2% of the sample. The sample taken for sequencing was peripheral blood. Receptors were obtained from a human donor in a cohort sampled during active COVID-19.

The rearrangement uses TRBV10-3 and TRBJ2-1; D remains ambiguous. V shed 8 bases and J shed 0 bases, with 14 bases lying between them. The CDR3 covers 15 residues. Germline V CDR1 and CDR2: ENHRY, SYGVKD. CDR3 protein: CAIAAEAFSYNEQFF. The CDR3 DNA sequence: TGTGCCATCGCGGCGGAAGCCTTCTCCTACAATGAGCAGTTCTTC.

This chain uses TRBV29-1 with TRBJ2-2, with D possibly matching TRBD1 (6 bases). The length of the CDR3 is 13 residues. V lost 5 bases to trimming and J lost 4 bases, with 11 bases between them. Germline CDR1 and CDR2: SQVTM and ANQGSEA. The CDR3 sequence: CSVKGVGTGELFF. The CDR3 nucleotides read TGCAGCGTTAAGGGGGTTGGCACCGGGGAGCTGTTTTTT.

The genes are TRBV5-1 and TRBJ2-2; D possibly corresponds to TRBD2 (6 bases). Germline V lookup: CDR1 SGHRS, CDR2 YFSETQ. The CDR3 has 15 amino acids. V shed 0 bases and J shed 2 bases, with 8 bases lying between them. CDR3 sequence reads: CASSLAGANTGELFF. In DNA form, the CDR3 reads TGCGCCAGCAGCTTGGCGGGAGCTAACACCGGGGAGCTGTTTTTT.

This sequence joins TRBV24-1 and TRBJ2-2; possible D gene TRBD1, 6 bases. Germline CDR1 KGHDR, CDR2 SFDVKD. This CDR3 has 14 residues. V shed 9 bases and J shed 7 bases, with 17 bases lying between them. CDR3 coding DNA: TGTGCCACCCAGCCACAGGGTAGCATCGGGGAGCTGTTTTTT. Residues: CATQPQGSIGELFF.